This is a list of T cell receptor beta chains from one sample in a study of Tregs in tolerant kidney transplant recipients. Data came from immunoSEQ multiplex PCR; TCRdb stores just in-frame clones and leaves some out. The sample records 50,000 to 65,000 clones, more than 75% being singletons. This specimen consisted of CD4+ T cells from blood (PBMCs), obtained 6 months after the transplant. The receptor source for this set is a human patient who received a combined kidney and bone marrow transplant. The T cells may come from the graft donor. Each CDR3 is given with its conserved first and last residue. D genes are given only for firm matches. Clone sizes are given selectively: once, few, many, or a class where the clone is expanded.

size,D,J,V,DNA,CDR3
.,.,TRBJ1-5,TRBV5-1,TGCGCCAGCAGCGAACAGGGAAGCAATCAGCCCCAGCATTTT,CASSEQGSNQPQHF
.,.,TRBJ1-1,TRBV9,TGTGCCAGCAGCCTCCACATGAACACTGAAGCTTTCTTT,CASSLHMNTEAFF
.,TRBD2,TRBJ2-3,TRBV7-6,TGTGCCAGCAGCTTAGCTAGCGGGGGGCCCCAGGGCACAGATACGCAGTATTTT,CASSLASGGPQGTDTQYF
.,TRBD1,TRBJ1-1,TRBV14,TGTGCCAGCGGCCAAACTAGAGATCCCCGGACAGGCGGTGAAGCTTTCTTT,CASGQTRDPRTGGEAFF
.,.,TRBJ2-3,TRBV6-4,TGTGCCAGCAGTGCCGGACAGACTAGCACAGATACGCAGTATTTT,CASSAGQTSTDTQYF
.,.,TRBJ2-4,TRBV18,TGTGCCAGCTCACCCGGACTGACATTAGCCAAAAACATTCAGTACTTC,CASSPGLTLAKNIQYF
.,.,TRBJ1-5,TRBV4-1,TGCGCCAGCAGCCAAGACGGGGGGGGCGTTCAGCCCCAGCATTTT,CASSQDGGGVQPQHF
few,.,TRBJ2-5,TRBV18,TGTGCCAGCTCACGAGGGGGTCAAGAGACCCAGTACTTC,CASSRGGQETQYF
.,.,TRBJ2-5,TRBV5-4,TGTGCCAGCAGCTGGGGCGGGGCTGGTCAAGAGACCCAGTACTTC,CASSWGGAGQETQYF
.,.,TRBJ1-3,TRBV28,TGTGCCAGCAGGCCAGTAGGGGAAAAAGGAAACACCATATATTTT,CASRPVGEKGNTIYF
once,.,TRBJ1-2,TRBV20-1,TGCAGTGCTCGGGGGGTCGGCTACACCTTC,CSARGVGYTF
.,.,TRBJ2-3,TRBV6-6,TGTGCCAGCAGGCTAGGAGGGACTAGCACAGATACGCAGTATTTT,CASRLGGTSTDTQYF
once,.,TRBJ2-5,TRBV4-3,TGCGCCAGCGGCCAAGACCGGGTTCGGGAGACCCAGTACTTC,CASGQDRVRETQYF
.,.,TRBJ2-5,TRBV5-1,TGCGCCAGCGAAATTAGCGGTAACCAAGAGACCCAGTACTTC,CASEISGNQETQYF
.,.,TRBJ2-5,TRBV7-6,TGTGCCAGCAGCTTAGTACAGGGAGAGACCCAGTACTTC,CASSLVQGETQYF
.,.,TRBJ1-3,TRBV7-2,TGTGCCAGCAGCTTAAGACGGCTCCTAGGTGGAAACACCATATATTTT,CASSLRRLLGGNTIYF
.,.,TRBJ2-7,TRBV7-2,TGTGCCAGCAGCCCGAGGGCAGGGGGGTACGAGCAGTACTTC,CASSPRAGGYEQYF
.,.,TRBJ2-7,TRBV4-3,TGCGCCAGCAGCCAAGAACAAGTTACCTACGAGCAGTACTTC,CASSQEQVTYEQYF
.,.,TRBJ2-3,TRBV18,TGTGCCAGCTCACCCGACTCGTACTTCCCGTATTTT,CASSPDSYFPYF
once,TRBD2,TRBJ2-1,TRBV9,TGTGCCAGCAGCACTCAGCGGGGGGACTCGAATGAGCAGTTCTTC,CASSTQRGDSNEQFF
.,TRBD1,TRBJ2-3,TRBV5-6,TGTGCCAGCAGCTTCAGGACAGGGAGACGGACAGATACGCAGTATTTT,CASSFRTGRRTDTQYF
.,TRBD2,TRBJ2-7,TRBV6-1,TGTGCCAGCGAACAAAGCGGGGGGCTCGCTCACGAGCAGTACTTC,CASEQSGGLAHEQYF
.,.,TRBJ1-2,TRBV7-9,TGTGCCAGCAGAAATATACAGGGACTAGGGGGCTACACCTTC,CASRNIQGLGGYTF
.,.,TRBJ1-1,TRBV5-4,TGTGCCAGCAGCTTGACAGGGAGCACTGAAGCTTTCTTT,CASSLTGSTEAFF
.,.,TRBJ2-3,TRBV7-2,TGTGCCAGCAGCCTGGGGGGGCACTCAGATACGCAGTATTTT,CASSLGGHSDTQYF
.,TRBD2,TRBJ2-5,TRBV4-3,TGCGCCAGCAGCTCTGGACTAGCGGGAGGAGGGGCAGAGACCCAGTACTTC,CASSSGLAGGGAETQYF
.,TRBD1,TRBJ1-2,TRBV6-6,TGTGCCAGCAGTTACAAGGGACAGGGAATCTATGGCTACACCTTC,CASSYKGQGIYGYTF
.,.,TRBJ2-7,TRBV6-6,TGTGCCAGCAGTCCACCAGGTGGTCCCTACGAGCAGTACTTC,CASSPPGGPYEQYF
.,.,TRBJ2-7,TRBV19,TGTGCCAGTAGGGGACTGCACGAGCAGTACTTC,CASRGLHEQYF
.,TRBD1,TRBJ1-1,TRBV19,TGTGCCAGTAGTATAGTTCGGGGGGGACAGGGGTTAGCTGAAGCTTTCTTT,CASSIVRGGQGLAEAFF
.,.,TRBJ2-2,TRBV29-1,TGCAGCGTTGCGACTCCCGGGGAGCTGTTTTTT,CSVATPGELFF
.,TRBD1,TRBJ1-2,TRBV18,TGTGCCAGCTCACCCCGGACAGGAGGAGGAGGAGGAGGTAACTATGGCTACACCTTC,CASSPRTGGGGGGNYGYTF
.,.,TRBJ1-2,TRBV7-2,TGTGCCAGCAGCGCTAACTTGAGGGGCTACACCTTC,CASSANLRGYTF
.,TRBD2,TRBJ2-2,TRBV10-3,TGTGCCATCAGTGGGGGGACTATCGCGACCGGGGAGCTGTTTTTT,CAISGGTIATGELFF
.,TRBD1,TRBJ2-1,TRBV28,TGTGCCACCGACAGGGTGAGCTCCTACAATGAGCAGTTCTTC,CATDRVSSYNEQFF
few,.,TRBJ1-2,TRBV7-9,TGTGCCAGCAGCCCCGGGCGGGGATTAGGCTACACCTTC,CASSPGRGLGYTF
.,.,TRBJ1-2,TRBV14,TGTGCCAGCAGCCAAGGTGACAGGACGGCTAACTATGGCTACACCTTC,CASSQGDRTANYGYTF
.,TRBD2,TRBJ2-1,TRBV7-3,TGTGCCAGCAGCGCTAGCGGGAGGCTTTACAATGAGCAGTTCTTC,CASSASGRLYNEQFF
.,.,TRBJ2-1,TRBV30,TGTGCCTGGACCGAGTACAATGAGCAGTTCTTC,CAWTEYNEQFF
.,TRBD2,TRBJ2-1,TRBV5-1,TGCGCCAGCTCCGACCTAGCGGGGGTTGACAATGAGCAGTTCTTC,CASSDLAGVDNEQFF
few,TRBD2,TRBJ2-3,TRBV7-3,TGTGCCAGCAGCTTGGGGACTACAGCAGATACGCAGTATTTT,CASSLGTTADTQYF
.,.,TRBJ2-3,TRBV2,TGTGCCAGCAAGGTGGACGGACCACGGGATGCGCAGTATTTT,CASKVDGPRDAQYF
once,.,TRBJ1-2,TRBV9,TGTGCCAGCAGCGTAGTTCCGGGAGTCAACTATGGCTACACCTTC,CASSVVPGVNYGYTF